The rows below give T cell receptor beta chains drawn from one sample of a study of CD8 T cells in ankylosing spondylitis. TCRdb used MiXCR to reprocess the 5' RACE reads, holding one entry per CDR3 protein. Among a few hundred thousand distinct CDR3 sequences listed, 20% to 25% were seen once. Sequenced material: blood, either unsorted or a sorted T cell fraction (not recorded which). The source is a male donor with ankylosing spondylitis or in good health (not recorded which). Both conserved end residues are part of each CDR3. The D gene is left open where the match is weak. The size of a clone is reported for some rows only, either as once, few or many, or as a class for expanded clones.

J,D,size,length,V,CDR3,DNA
TRBJ2-1,TRBD1,-,15,TRBV28,CASSSRGTGGYEQFF,TGTGCCAGCAGTTCCCGTGGGACAGGGGGTTATGAGCAGTTCTTC
TRBJ2-1,TRBD1,few,18,TRBV10-3,CAISESRGQGDSYNEQFF,TGTGCCATCAGTGAGTCTCGTGGACAGGGGGATTCCTACAATGAGCAGTTCTTC
TRBJ2-5,TRBD2,few,16,TRBV12-3/TRBV12-4,CASSQVAGGVRETQYF,TGTGCCAGCAGTCAAGTAGCGGGGGGAGTCCGGGAGACCCAGTACTTC
TRBJ1-2,TRBD1,-,15,TRBV20-1,CSARPPRDRGYGYTF,TGCAGTGCTAGACCCCCGCGCGACAGGGGGTATGGCTACACCTTC
TRBJ2-1,-,many,14,TRBV12-3/TRBV12-4,CASSLVGPYNEQFF,TGTGCCAGCAGTTTAGTCGGGCCATACAATGAGCAGTTCTTC
TRBJ1-5,-,-,14,TRBV7-2,CASSLWEGNQPQHF,TGTGCCAGCAGCTTATGGGAGGGCAATCAGCCCCAGCATTTT
TRBJ2-5,-,few,14,TRBV29-1,CSVGDDGLEETQYF,TGCAGCGTTGGGGACGACGGGTTGGAGGAGACCCAGTACTTC
TRBJ2-7,-,few,16,TRBV20-1,CSARGRDGLGGYEQYF,TGCAGTGCTAGAGGAAGGGACGGTCTAGGAGGCTACGAGCAGTACTTC
TRBJ2-5,-,-,11,TRBV30,CAWSEAETQYF,TGTGCCTGGAGTGAAGCAGAGACCCAGTACTTC
TRBJ2-1,-,-,16,TRBV12-3/TRBV12-4,CASSLAAGTRDNEQFF,TGTGCCAGCAGTTTAGCGGCGGGGACGCGAGACAATGAGCAGTTCTTC
TRBJ2-7,TRBD1,-,15,TRBV5-1,CASSFTTGSTYEQYF,TGCGCCAGCAGCTTTACGACAGGGTCGACCTACGAGCAGTACTTC
TRBJ1-6,-,few,14,TRBV11-2,CASSLTGFDSPLHF,TGTGCCAGCAGCTTAACAGGGTTTGATTCACCCCTCCACTTT
TRBJ2-5,TRBD2,-,15,TRBV7-2,CASSFSGGLGETQYF,TGTGCCAGCAGCTTCTCGGGGGGGCTCGGAGAGACCCAGTACTTC
TRBJ2-7,-,few,13,TRBV10-1,CASRAQGSDEQYF,TGCGCCAGCAGGGCTCAGGGTTCCGACGAGCAGTACTTC
TRBJ2-7,TRBD1,few,16,TRBV5-5,CASSVNPQGNYYEQYF,TGTGCCAGCAGCGTCAATCCACAGGGGAACTACTACGAGCAGTACTTC
TRBJ2-1,-,few,14,TRBV7-2,CASSLPAGVREQFF,TGTGCCAGCAGCTTGCCGGCCGGGGTGAGGGAGCAGTTCTTC
TRBJ2-7,-,-,13,TRBV29-1,CGVEDSSTYEQYF,TGCGGCGTTGAAGACTCTTCGACCTACGAGCAGTACTTC
TRBJ2-1,-,-,13,TRBV4-1,CASSQTGLDEQFF,TGCGCCAGCAGCCAAACCGGATTGGATGAGCAGTTCTTC